The source of this T cell receptor (beta chain) is a study of spatial heterogeneity in lung cancer. Study as a whole: An average of more than ten raw reads was observed per unique TCR and UMI combination.

Germline loops: CDR1 MNHEY, CDR2 SMNVEV (reference sequence). The CDR3 spans 14 residues. Trimming stripped 6 bases from V and 2 bases from J, with 13 bases between. From the 5' RACE reads, TCRdb called clonotypes with MiXCR, one entry per CDR3 protein. The top ten clones hold approximately 28% of a sample with 30,000 to 45,000 distinct CDR3 sequences, approximately 6.8% of them seen once. Time point indicated: sample taken at primary tumor resection. This clonotype turned up a few times. The specimen comprised PBMCs, sampled at surgery. This sequence originates from a female donor with early-stage non-small cell lung cancer. This chain uses TRBV27 with TRBJ2-5, with a possible D match to TRBD2 (6 bases). CDR3 DNA sequence: TGTGCCAGCAGCTTGGAGGGACCACAAGAGACCCAGTACTTC. This gives the protein CASSLEGPQETQYF.